This T cell receptor (beta chain) appears in the sequencing data of a study of response to subunit inactivated influenza vaccine. TCRdb reprocessed the RT-PCR reads via MiXCR and lists one record per CDR3 protein. The data contain a few hundred thousand distinct CDR3 sequences, around 13% of them singletons. Points from the study as a whole: Each seasonal influenza vaccination recruits few new T cells, the authors suggested.

The junction had 3 bases not matched to a gene; V was cut back by 7 bases and J by 5 bases. Germline CDR1 reads DFQATT; CDR2 reads SNEGSKA (reference sequence). CDR3 length: 13 residues. About this clonotype: What it binds is not known.

This sequence originates from a man in his forties or fifties who received an inactivated influenza vaccine. Sequencing was performed on PBMCs from blood, taken 11 to 12 days after vaccination. V is TRBV20-1 and J is TRBJ2-5; 14 positions match TRBD2. Here the CDR3 reads CSGTSGGTETQYF. Here the CDR3 DNA reads TGCAGTGGGACTAGCGGGGGGACGGAGACCCAGTACTTC.